A selection of T cell receptor beta chains follows, all from one sample in a study of blood T cell repertoires in COVID-19. Libraries were prepared by immunoSEQ multiplex PCR; TCRdb keeps only in-frame clonotypes and omits some of them. This repertoire shows roughly 54,000 clones, 85% to 90% found once; its top ten account for 6.5%. The sample taken for sequencing was peripheral blood. The receptors were sampled from a woman aged 60-75 years with COVID-19, enrolled during active disease. Each CDR3 is given without its conserved first and last residue. Fields, in order: J gene, V gene, CDR3 protein.

J gene: TRBJ1-5; V gene: TRBV7-2; CDR3 protein: ASGQGHPQPQH
J gene: TRBJ2-1; V gene: TRBV27; CDR3 protein: ASTYGGGYNEQF
J gene: TRBJ2-7; V gene: TRBV3-1/TRBV3-2; CDR3 protein: ASSQVSGYEQY
J gene: TRBJ2-1; V gene: TRBV2; CDR3 protein: ASRREYIEQF
J gene: TRBJ2-3; V gene: TRBV5-1; CDR3 protein: ASSTPTASTDTQY
J gene: TRBJ2-1; V gene: TRBV5-5; CDR3 protein: ASSLVQGRYNEQF
J gene: TRBJ2-6; V gene: TRBV19; CDR3 protein: ASSARGSGANVLT
J gene: TRBJ1-2; V gene: TRBV3-1/TRBV3-2; CDR3 protein: ASSKGDRIDYGYT
J gene: TRBJ1-5; V gene: TRBV27; CDR3 protein: ASSRTFNQPQH
J gene: TRBJ1-4; V gene: TRBV15; CDR3 protein: ATSRGQGNEKLF
J gene: TRBJ2-7; V gene: TRBV7-9; CDR3 protein: ASSSDTYEQY
J gene: TRBJ2-1; V gene: TRBV25-1; CDR3 protein: ASSEAKQGVSSYNEQF
J gene: TRBJ1-2; V gene: TRBV6-5; CDR3 protein: ASSWISYGGYT
J gene: TRBJ1-1; V gene: TRBV28; CDR3 protein: ASRRTGVLNTEAF
J gene: TRBJ2-1; V gene: TRBV11-3; CDR3 protein: ASSLRLAGDKVEQF
J gene: TRBJ2-1; V gene: TRBV28; CDR3 protein: ASRTRQGRYNEQF
J gene: TRBJ1-6; V gene: TRBV28; CDR3 protein: ASSLFRTGGR
J gene: TRBJ1-6; V gene: TRBV30; CDR3 protein: AWSGPGANSPLH
J gene: TRBJ2-2; V gene: TRBV3-1/TRBV3-2; CDR3 protein: ASSPARSNTGELF
J gene: TRBJ1-5; V gene: TRBV24-1; CDR3 protein: ATSDRAGGNQPQH
J gene: TRBJ2-7; V gene: TRBV11-2; CDR3 protein: ASSLKSAGIEQY
J gene: TRBJ1-5; V gene: TRBV6-5; CDR3 protein: ASSYVQVGQPQH
J gene: TRBJ1-2; V gene: TRBV4-1; CDR3 protein: ASSQSLFGYT
J gene: TRBJ2-1; V gene: TRBV3-1/TRBV3-2; CDR3 protein: ASSQDLVAGGRGEQF
J gene: TRBJ2-7; V gene: TRBV28; CDR3 protein: ASSLRATSSYEQY
J gene: TRBJ2-2; V gene: TRBV7-9; CDR3 protein: ASRLQGPPNTGELF
J gene: TRBJ1-5; V gene: TRBV28; CDR3 protein: ASSLGRGNQPQH
J gene: TRBJ2-2; V gene: TRBV11-2; CDR3 protein: ASSFRGAVTGELF
J gene: TRBJ2-2; V gene: TRBV21-1; CDR3 protein: ASKNRVRSTPKDTGELF
J gene: TRBJ2-7; V gene: TRBV19; CDR3 protein: ASGEYAGAYEQY
J gene: TRBJ2-7; V gene: TRBV5-5; CDR3 protein: ASSPGQRYLYEQY
J gene: TRBJ2-2; V gene: TRBV25-1; CDR3 protein: ASSEWGQSSSGELF
J gene: TRBJ2-5; V gene: TRBV3-1/TRBV3-2; CDR3 protein: ASSTSGGRRTQY
J gene: TRBJ2-2; V gene: TRBV18; CDR3 protein: ASSRKGDIMAGELF
J gene: TRBJ2-3; V gene: TRBV7-9; CDR3 protein: ASSFFFGASGSTDTQY
J gene: TRBJ1-1; V gene: TRBV6-6; CDR3 protein: ASRQGARNTEAF
J gene: TRBJ2-1; V gene: TRBV4-1; CDR3 protein: ASSQFGTSLYEQF
J gene: TRBJ2-7; V gene: TRBV12-3/TRBV12-4; CDR3 protein: ASAGRTYEQY
J gene: TRBJ1-1; V gene: TRBV7-6; CDR3 protein: ASSSRQNTEAF
J gene: TRBJ1-5; V gene: TRBV24-1; CDR3 protein: ATSDSRGIQPQH
J gene: TRBJ2-2; V gene: TRBV27; CDR3 protein: ASSLLATNTGELF
J gene: TRBJ1-2; V gene: TRBV28; CDR3 protein: ASSLWARYGYT
J gene: TRBJ2-1; V gene: TRBV6-4; CDR3 protein: ASSEQQGSSYNEQF
J gene: TRBJ2-5; V gene: TRBV4-1; CDR3 protein: ASSQGGTGLQETQY
J gene: TRBJ2-7; V gene: TRBV5-6; CDR3 protein: ASSFRTVPYEQY
J gene: TRBJ1-1; V gene: TRBV6-6; CDR3 protein: ASRGGTPMDTEAF
J gene: TRBJ2-1; V gene: TRBV5-1; CDR3 protein: ASSFETGGFEQF
J gene: TRBJ1-2; V gene: TRBV2; CDR3 protein: ASSTGQGARGYT
J gene: TRBJ2-2; V gene: TRBV4-2; CDR3 protein: ASSRRKGYTGELF
J gene: TRBJ2-1; V gene: TRBV6-1; CDR3 protein: ASSDSAGGPNEQF
J gene: TRBJ2-7; V gene: TRBV6-1; CDR3 protein: ASSEFGESSYEQY
J gene: TRBJ1-5; V gene: TRBV10-2; CDR3 protein: ASTRGGLNQPQH
J gene: TRBJ2-7; V gene: TRBV10-3; CDR3 protein: AISEPGLAANYEQY